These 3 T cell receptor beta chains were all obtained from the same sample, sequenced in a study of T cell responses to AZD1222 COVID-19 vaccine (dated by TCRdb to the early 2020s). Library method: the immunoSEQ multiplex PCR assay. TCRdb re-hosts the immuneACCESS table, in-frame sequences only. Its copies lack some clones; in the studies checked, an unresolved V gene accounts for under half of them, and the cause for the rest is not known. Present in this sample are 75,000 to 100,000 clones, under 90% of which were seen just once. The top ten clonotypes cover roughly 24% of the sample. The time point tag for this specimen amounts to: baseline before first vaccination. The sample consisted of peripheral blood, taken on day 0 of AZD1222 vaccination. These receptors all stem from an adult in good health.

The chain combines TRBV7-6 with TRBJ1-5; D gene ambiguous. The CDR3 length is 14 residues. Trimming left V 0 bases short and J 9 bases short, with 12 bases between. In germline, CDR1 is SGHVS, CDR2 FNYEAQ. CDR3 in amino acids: CASSLALGAGPQHF. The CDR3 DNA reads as TGTGCCAGCAGCTTAGCGCTGGGAGCTGGGCCCCAGCATTTT.

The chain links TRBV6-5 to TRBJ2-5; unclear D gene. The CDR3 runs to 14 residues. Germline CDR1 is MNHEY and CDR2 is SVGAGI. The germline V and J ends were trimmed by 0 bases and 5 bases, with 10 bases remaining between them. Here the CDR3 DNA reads TGTGCCAGCAGTTACTCCCCGGCGGAGGAGACCCAGTACTTC. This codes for CASSYSPAEETQYF.

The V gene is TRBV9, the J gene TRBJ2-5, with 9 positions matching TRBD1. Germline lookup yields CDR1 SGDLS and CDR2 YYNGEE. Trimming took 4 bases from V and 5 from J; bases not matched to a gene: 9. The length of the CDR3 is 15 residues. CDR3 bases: TGTGCCAGCAGCTTTGACAGGGGGGCGAGGGAGACCCAGTACTTC. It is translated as CASSFDRGARETQYF.